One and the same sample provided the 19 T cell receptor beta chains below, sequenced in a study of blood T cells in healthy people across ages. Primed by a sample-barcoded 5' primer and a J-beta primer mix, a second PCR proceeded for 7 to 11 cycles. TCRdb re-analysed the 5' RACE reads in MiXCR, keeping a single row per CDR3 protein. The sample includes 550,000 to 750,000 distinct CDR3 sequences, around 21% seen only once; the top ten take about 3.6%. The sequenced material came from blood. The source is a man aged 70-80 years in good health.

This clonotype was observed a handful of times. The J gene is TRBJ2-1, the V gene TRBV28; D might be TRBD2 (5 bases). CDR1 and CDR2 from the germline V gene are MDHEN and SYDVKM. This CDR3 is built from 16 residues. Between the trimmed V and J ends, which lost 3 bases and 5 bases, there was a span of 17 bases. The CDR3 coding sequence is TGTGCCAGCAGTTTTCCGGCCACGCAGCGGAACAATGAGCAGTTCTTC. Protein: CASSFPATQRNNEQFF. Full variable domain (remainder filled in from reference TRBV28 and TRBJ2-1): DVKVTQSSRYLVKRTGEKVFLECVQDMDHENMFWYRQDPGLGLRLIYFSYDVKMKEKGDIPEGYSVSREKKERFSLILESASTNQTSMYLCASSFPATQRNNEQFFGPGTRLTVL.

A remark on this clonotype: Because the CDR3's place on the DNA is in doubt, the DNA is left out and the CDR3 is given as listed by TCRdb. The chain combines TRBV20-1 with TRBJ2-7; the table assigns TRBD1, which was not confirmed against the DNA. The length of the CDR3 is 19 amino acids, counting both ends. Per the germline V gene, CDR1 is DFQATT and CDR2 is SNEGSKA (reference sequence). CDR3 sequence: CSTQRDRTTSSTSGAEQYF.

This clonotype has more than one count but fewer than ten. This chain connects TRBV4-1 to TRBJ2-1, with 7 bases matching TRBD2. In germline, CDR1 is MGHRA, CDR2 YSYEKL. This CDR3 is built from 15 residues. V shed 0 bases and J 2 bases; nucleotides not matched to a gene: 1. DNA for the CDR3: TGCGCCAGCAGCCAAGACGCGGGAGCCTACAATGAGCAGTTCTTC. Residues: CASSQDAGAYNEQFF.

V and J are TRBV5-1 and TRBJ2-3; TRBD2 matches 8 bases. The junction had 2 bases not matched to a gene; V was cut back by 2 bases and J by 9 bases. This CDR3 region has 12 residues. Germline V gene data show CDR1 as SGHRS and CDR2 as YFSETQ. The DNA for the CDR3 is TGCGCCAGCAGCTTTATAGCGGGAACGCAGTATTTT. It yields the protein CASSFIAGTQYF.

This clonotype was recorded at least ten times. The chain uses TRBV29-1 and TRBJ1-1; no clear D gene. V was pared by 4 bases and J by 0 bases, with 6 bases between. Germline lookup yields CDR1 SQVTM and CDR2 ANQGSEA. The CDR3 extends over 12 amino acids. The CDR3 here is CSVVTVNTEAFF. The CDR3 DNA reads TGCAGCGTTGTTACGGTGAACACTGAAGCTTTCTTT.

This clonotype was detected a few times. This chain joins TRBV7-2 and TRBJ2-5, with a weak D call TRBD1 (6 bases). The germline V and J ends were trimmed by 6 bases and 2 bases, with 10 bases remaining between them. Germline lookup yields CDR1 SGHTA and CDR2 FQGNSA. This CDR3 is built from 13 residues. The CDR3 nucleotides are TGTGCCAGCAGAACAGGGTCACAAGAGACCCAGTACTTC. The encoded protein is CASRTGSQETQYF. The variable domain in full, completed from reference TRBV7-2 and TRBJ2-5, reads GAGVSQSPSNKVTEKGKDVELRCDPISGHTALYWYRQSLGQGLEFLIYFQGNSAPDKSGLPSDRFSAERTGGSVSTLTIQRTQQEDSAVYLCASRTGSQETQYFGPGTRLLVL.

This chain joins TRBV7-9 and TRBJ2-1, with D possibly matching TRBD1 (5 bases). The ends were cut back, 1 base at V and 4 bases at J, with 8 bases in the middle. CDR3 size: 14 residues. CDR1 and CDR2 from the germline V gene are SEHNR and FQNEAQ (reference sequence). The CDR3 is CASSLETEYNEQFF. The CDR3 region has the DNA TGTGCCAGCAGCTTAGAGACAGAGTACAATGAGCAGTTCTTC.

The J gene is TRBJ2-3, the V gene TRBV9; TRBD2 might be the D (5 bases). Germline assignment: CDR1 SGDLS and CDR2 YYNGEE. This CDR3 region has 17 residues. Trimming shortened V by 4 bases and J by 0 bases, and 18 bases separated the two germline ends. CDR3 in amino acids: CASSQADEGASTDTQYF. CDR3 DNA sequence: TGTGCCAGCAGCCAAGCCGACGAGGGAGCTAGCACAGATACGCAGTATTTT.

The CDR3 spells CASSYRGTSGRRAETQYF. In DNA, the CDR3 is TGTGCCAGCAGTTACCGGGGGACTAGCGGGAGGAGAGCGGAGACCCAGTACTTC. The V and J genes are TRBV6-5 and TRBJ2-5; 15 positions match TRBD2. This CDR3 is 18 amino acids long. Per germline, CDR1 MNHEY and CDR2 SVGAGI. V was clipped by 2 bases and J by 5 bases; unmatched bases: 9.

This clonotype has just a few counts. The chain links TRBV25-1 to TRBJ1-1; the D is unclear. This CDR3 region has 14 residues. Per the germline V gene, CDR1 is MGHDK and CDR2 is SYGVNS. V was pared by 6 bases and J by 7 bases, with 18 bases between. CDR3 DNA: TGTGCCAGCAGGCCGGTGACGGACCGAGGTGAAGCTTTCTTT. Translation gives CASRPVTDRGEAFF. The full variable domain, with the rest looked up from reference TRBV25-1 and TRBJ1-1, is EADIYQTPRYLVIGTGKKITLECSQTMGHDKMYWYQQDPGMELHLIHYSYGVNSTEKGDLSSESTVSRIRTEHFPLTLESARPSHTSQYLCASRPVTDRGEAFFGQGTRLTVV.

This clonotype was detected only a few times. CDR3 coding DNA: TGTGCCAGCAGCTTAGCCTTGGGTATAACCCAGTACTTC. Translating gives CASSLALGITQYF. The chain uses TRBV11-2 and TRBJ2-4; D unclear. The germline gives CDR1 SGHAT, CDR2 FQNNGV. The V end lost 1 base, the J end lost 13 bases, and 14 bases lay between the germline ends. This CDR3 is built from 13 residues.

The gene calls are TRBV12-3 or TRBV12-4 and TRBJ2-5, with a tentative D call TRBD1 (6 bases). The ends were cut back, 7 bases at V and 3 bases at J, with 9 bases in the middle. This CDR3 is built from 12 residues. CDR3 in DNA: TGTGCCAGCATAGGGGGAAAAGAGACCCAGTACTTC. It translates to CASIGGKETQYF.

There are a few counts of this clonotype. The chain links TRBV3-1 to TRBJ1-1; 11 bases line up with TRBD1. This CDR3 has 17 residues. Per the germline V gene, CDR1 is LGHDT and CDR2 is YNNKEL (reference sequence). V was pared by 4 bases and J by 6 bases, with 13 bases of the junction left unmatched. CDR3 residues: CASSPQFQDRGLAEAFF. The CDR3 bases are TGTGCCAGCAGCCCCCAATTCCAGGACAGGGGGCTAGCTGAAGCTTTCTTT.

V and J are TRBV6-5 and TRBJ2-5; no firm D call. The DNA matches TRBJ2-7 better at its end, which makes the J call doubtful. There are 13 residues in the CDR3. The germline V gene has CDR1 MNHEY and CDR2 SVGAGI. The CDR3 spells CASSYSIDHEQYF. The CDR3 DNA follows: TGTGCCAGCAGTTACTCGATTGACCACGAGCAGTACTTC.

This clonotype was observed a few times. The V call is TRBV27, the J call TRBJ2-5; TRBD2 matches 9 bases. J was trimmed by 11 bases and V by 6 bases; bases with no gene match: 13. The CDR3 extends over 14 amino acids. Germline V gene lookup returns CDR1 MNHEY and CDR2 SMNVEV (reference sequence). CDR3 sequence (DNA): TGTGCCAGCAGAGGCGGGAGGGCCGCAAATGAGCAGTACTTC. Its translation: CASRGGRAANEQYF.

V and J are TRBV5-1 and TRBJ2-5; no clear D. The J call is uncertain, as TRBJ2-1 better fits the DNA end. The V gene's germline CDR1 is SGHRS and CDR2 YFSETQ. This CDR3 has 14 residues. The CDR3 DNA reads TGCGCCAGCAGCTATCAGGTAACATACAATGAGCAGTTCTTC. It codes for CASSYQVTYNEQFF.

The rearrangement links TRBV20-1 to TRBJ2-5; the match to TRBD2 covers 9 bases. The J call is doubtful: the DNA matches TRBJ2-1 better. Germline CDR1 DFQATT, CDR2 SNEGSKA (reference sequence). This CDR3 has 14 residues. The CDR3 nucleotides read TGCAGTGCTAGAGTGATAGCGGGGGTCAATGAGCAGTTCTTC. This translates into CSARVIAGVNEQFF.

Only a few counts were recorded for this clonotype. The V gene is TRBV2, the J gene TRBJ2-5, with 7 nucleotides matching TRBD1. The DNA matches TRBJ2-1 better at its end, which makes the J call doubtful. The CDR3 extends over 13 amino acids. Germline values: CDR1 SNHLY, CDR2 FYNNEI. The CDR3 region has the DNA TGTGCCAGCAGTGGGGACAGCGGTGGTGAGCAGTTCTTC. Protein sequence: CASSGDSGGEQFF.

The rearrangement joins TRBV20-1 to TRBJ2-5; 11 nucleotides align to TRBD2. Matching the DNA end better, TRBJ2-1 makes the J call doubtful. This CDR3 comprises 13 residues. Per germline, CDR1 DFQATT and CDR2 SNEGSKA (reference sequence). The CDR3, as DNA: TGCAGTGCTTTAGCGGGAGGGCTGAATGAGCAGTTCTTC. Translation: CSALAGGLNEQFF.